Listed below are T cell receptor beta chains from one sample, sequenced in a study of blood T cell repertoires in COVID-19. Here immunoSEQ multiplex PCR was the method, and the copy in TCRdb shows in-frame clones only, minus some. The table lists over 60,000 clones, roughly 83% of them singletons. The sequenced material came from peripheral blood. These receptors all come from a man between 45 and 60 years old with COVID-19, enrolled during active disease. Each CDR3 is given with its conserved first and last residue. The order of the fields is V gene, clone size, J gene, D gene, CDR3 protein, CDR3 DNA. D genes are given only for firm matches. Clone sizes are given selectively: once, few, many, or a class where the clone is expanded.

v_gene: TRBV5-1; abundance: .; j_gene: TRBJ2-2; d_gene: .; CDR3aa: CASSLAATANTGELFF; CDR3nt: TGCGCCAGCAGCTTGGCCGCGACAGCGAACACCGGGGAGCTGTTTTTT
v_gene: TRBV7-2; abundance: .; j_gene: TRBJ1-6; d_gene: .; CDR3aa: CASRPNRDSPLHF; CDR3nt: TGTGCCAGCAGACCTAACAGGGACTCACCCCTCCACTTT
v_gene: TRBV6-6; abundance: few; j_gene: TRBJ2-7; d_gene: .; CDR3aa: CASSAAYEQYF; CDR3nt: TGTGCCAGCAGTGCGGCCTACGAGCAGTACTTC
v_gene: TRBV14; abundance: .; j_gene: TRBJ2-4; d_gene: .; CDR3aa: CASSAHSAKNIQYF; CDR3nt: TGTGCCAGCAGCGCTCATAGCGCCAAAAACATTCAGTACTTC
v_gene: TRBV7-6; abundance: .; j_gene: TRBJ2-7; d_gene: .; CDR3aa: CASSLSGARVGEQYF; CDR3nt: TGTGCCAGCAGCTTAAGCGGTGCGAGGGTCGGCGAGCAGTACTTC
v_gene: TRBV7-7; abundance: .; j_gene: TRBJ2-5; d_gene: TRBD1; CDR3aa: CASSLLGTGAETQYF; CDR3nt: TGTGCTAGCAGCTTACTAGGGACAGGGGCAGAGACCCAGTACTTC
v_gene: TRBV6-5; abundance: .; j_gene: TRBJ1-1; d_gene: .; CDR3aa: CASRNPGRVGTEAFF; CDR3nt: TGTGCCAGCAGGAACCCGGGCAGGGTTGGCACTGAAGCTTTCTTT
v_gene: TRBV29-1; abundance: .; j_gene: TRBJ2-2; d_gene: TRBD1; CDR3aa: CSVTGSGTGGINGELFF; CDR3nt: TGCAGCGTTACTGGCTCCGGGACAGGGGGCATAAACGGGGAGCTGTTTTTT
v_gene: TRBV5-6; abundance: .; j_gene: TRBJ2-6; d_gene: .; CDR3aa: CASSALQASSGANVLTF; CDR3nt: TGTGCCAGCAGCGCCCTACAGGCCAGCTCTGGGGCCAACGTCCTGACTTTC
v_gene: TRBV3-1/TRBV3-2; abundance: .; j_gene: TRBJ2-5; d_gene: .; CDR3aa: CASSQYLRETQYF; CDR3nt: TGTGCCAGCAGCCAATATCTCCGAGAGACCCAGTACTTC
v_gene: TRBV4-1; abundance: .; j_gene: TRBJ1-1; d_gene: .; CDR3aa: CASSQPLQGYTEAFF; CDR3nt: TGCGCCAGCAGCCAACCACTCCAGGGGTACACTGAAGCTTTCTTT
v_gene: TRBV7-8; abundance: .; j_gene: TRBJ2-2; d_gene: .; CDR3aa: CASSPQGGGTGELFF; CDR3nt: TGTGCCAGCAGCCCCCAGGGAGGTGGCACCGGGGAGCTGTTTTTT
v_gene: TRBV29-1; abundance: .; j_gene: TRBJ2-7; d_gene: TRBD2; CDR3aa: CSVRSGKGEQYF; CDR3nt: TGCAGCGTCCGCAGCGGGAAGGGGGAGCAGTACTTC
v_gene: TRBV30; abundance: .; j_gene: TRBJ2-3; d_gene: TRBD2; CDR3aa: CAWSPLAGGISGTDTQYF; CDR3nt: TGTGCCTGGAGCCCACTAGCGGGAGGGATTAGTGGCACAGATACGCAGTATTTT
v_gene: TRBV19; abundance: .; j_gene: TRBJ2-3; d_gene: TRBD2; CDR3aa: CASTAGLAGGPLGTDTQYF; CDR3nt: TGTGCCAGTACCGCTGGACTAGCGGGAGGGCCGCTTGGCACAGATACGCAGTATTTT